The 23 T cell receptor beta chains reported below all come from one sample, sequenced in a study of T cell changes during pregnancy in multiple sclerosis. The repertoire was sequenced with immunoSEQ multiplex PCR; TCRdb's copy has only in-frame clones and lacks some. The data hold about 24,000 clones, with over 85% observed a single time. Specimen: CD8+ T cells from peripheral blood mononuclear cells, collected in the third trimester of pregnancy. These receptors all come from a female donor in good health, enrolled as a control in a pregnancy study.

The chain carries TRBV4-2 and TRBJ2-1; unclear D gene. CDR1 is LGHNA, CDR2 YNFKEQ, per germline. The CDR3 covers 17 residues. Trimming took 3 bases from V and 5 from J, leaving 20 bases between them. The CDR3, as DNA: TGTGCCAGCAGCCACCAGGCGCGTGTTTGGGTAAACAATGAGCAGTTCTTC. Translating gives CASSHQARVWVNNEQFF.

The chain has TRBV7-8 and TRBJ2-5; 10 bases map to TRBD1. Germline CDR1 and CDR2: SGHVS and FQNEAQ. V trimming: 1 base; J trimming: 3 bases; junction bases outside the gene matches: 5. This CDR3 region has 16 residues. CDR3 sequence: CASSLVVGTGEETQYF. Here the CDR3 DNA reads TGTGCCAGCAGCTTAGTGGTGGGGACAGGGGAAGAGACCCAGTACTTC. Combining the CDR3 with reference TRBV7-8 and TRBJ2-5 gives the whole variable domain GAGVSQSPRYKVAKRGQDVALRCDPISGHVSLFWYQQALGQGPEFLTYFQNEAQLDKSGLPSDRFFAERPEGSVSTLKIQRTQQEDSAVYLCASSLVVGTGEETQYFGPGTRLLVL.

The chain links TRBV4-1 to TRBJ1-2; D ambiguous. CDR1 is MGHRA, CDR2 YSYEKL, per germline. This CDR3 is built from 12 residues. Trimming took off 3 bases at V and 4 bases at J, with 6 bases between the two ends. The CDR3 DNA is TGCGCCAGCAGCCAGGCACCCTATGGCTACACCTTC. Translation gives CASSQAPYGYTF.

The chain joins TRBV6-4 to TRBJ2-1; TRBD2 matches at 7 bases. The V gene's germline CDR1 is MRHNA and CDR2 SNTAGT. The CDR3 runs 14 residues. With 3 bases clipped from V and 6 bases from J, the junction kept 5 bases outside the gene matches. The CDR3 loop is CASSDAGAANEQFF. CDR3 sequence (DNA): TGTGCCAGCAGTGATGCGGGAGCTGCCAATGAGCAGTTCTTC.

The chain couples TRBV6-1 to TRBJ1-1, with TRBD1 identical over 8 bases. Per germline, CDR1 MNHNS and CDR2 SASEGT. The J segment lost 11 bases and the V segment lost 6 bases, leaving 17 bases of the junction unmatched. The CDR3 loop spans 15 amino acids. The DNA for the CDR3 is TGTGCCAGCAGACACCCGCCTTCGACAGGGGATGTTGCTTTCTTT. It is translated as CASRHPPSTGDVAFF.

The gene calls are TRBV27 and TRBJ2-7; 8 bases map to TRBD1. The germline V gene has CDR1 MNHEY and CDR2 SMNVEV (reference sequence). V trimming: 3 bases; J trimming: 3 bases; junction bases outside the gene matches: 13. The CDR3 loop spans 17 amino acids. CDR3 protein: CASSFQGAPAPIYEQYF. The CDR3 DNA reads TGTGCCAGCAGTTTTCAGGGGGCGCCGGCCCCGATCTACGAGCAGTACTTC.

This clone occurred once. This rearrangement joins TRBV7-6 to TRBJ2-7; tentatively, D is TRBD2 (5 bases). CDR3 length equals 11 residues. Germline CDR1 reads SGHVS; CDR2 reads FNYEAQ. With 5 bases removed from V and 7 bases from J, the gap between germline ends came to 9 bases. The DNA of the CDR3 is TGTGCCAGCAGCCAAACGGGAGAGCAGTACTTC. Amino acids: CASSQTGEQYF.

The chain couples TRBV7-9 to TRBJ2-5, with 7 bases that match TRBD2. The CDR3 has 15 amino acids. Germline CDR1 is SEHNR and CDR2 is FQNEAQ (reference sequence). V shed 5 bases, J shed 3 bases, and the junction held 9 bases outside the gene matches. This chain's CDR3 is CASSAAGRLKETQYF. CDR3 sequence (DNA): TGTGCCAGCAGCGCAGCGGGACGACTAAAAGAGACCCAGTACTTC.

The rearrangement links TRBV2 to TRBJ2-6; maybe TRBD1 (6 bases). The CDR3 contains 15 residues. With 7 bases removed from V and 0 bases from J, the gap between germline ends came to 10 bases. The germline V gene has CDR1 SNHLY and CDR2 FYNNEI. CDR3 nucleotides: TGTGCCAGCACGACAGGAACCTCTGGGGCCAACGTCCTGACTTTC. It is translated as CASTTGTSGANVLTF. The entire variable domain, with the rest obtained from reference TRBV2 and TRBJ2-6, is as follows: EPEVTQTPSHQVTQMGQEVILRCVPISNHLYFYWYRQILGQKVEFLVSFYNNEISEKSEIFDDQFSVERPDGSNFTLKIRSTKLEDSAMYFCASTTGTSGANVLTFGAGSRLTVL.

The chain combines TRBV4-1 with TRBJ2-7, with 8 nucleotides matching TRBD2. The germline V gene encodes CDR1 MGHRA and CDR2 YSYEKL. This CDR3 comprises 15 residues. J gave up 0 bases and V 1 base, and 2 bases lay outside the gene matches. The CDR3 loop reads CASSQGTSTSYEQYF. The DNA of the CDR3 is TGCGCCAGCAGCCAAGGGACTAGCACCTCCTACGAGCAGTACTTC.

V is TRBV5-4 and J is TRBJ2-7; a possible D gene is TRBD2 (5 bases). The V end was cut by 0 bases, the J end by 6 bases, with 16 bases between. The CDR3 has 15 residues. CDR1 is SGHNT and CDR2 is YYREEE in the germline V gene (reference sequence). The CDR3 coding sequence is TGTGCCAGCAGCTTGGGACTAAGAACTTTCGGCGAGCAGTACTTC. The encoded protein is CASSLGLRTFGEQYF. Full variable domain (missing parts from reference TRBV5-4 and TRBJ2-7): ETGVTQSPTHLIKTRGQQVTLRCSSQSGHNTVSWYQQALGQGPQFIFQYYREEENGRGNFPPRFSGLQFPNYSSELNVNALELDDSALYLCASSLGLRTFGEQYFGPGTRLTVT.

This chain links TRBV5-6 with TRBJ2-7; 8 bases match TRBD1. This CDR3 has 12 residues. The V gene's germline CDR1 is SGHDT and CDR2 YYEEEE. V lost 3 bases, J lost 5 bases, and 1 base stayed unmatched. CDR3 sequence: CASSWTGHEQYF. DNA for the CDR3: TGTGCCAGCAGCTGGACAGGGCACGAGCAGTACTTC. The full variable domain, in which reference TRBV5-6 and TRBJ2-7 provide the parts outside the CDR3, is DAGVTQSPTHLIKTRGQQVTLRCSPKSGHDTVSWYQQALGQGPQFIFQYYEEEERQRGNFPDRFSGHQFPNYSSELNVNALLLGDSALYLCASSWTGHEQYFGPGTRLTVT.

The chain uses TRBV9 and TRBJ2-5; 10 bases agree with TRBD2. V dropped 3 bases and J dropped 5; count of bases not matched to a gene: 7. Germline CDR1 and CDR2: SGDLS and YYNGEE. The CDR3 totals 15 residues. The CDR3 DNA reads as TGTGCCAGCAGCGCCCTAGCGGGAGAGATGGAGACCCAGTACTTC. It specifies CASSALAGEMETQYF.

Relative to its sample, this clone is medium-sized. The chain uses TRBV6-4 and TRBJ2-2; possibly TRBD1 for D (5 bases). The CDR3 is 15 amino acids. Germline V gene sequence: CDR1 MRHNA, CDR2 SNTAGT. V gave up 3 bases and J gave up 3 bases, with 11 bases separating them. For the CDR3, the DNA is TGTGCCAGCAGTGATAGGGGCGGTGACACCGGGGAGCTGTTTTTT. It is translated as CASSDRGGDTGELFF.

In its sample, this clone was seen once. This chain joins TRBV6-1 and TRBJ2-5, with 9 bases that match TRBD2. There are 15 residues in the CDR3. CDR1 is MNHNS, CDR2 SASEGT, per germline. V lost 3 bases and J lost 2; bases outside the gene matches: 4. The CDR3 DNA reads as TGTGCCAGCAGTGACTTAGCGGGAGAGCAAGAGACCCAGTACTTC. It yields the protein CASSDLAGEQETQYF.

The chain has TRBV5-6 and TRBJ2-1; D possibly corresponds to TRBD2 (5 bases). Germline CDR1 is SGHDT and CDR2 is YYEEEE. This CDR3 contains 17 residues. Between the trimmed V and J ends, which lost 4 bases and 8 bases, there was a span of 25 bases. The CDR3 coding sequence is TGTGCCAGCAGCCCCTCGCCCCTTAGCGCCCGGAACCATGAGCAGTTCTTC. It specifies CASSPSPLSARNHEQFF.

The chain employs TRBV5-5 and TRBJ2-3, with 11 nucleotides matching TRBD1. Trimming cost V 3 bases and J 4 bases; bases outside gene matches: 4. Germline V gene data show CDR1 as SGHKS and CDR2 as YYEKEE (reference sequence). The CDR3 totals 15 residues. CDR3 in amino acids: CASSWTGGAADTQYF. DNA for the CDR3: TGTGCCAGCAGCTGGACAGGGGGCGCGGCAGATACGCAGTATTTT.

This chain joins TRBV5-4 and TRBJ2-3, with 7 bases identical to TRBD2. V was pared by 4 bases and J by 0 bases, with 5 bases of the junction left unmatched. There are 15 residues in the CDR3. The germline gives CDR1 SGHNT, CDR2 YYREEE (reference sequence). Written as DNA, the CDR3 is TGTGCCAGCAGCGCTATTAGCGGGAGCACAGATACGCAGTATTTT. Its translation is CASSAISGSTDTQYF.

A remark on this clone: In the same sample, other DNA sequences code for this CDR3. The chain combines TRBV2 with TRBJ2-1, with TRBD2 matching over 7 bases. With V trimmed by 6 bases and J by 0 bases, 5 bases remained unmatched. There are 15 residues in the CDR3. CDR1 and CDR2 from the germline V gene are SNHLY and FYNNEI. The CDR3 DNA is TGTGCCAGCAGGAGGGGCGGGAGCTCCTACAATGAGCAGTTCTTC. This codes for CASRRGGSSYNEQFF.

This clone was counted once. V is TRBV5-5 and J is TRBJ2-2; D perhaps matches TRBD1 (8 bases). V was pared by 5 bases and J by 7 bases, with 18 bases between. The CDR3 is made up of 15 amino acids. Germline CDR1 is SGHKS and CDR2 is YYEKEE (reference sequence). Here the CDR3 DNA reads TGTGCCAGCAGGCATGAACAGGGGGGGGTCGGGGAGCTGTTTTTT. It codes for CASRHEQGGVGELFF.

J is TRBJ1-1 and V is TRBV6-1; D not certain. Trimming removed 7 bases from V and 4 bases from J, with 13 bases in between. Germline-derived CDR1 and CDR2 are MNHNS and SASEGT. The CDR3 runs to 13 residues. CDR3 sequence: CASTLGGITEAFF. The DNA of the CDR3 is TGTGCCAGCACCCTAGGAGGGATCACTGAAGCTTTCTTT.

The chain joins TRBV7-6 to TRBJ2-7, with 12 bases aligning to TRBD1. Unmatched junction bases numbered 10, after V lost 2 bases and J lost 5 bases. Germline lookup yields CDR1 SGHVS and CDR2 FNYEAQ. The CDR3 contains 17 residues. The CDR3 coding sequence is TGTGCCAGCAGCTTAAGGGACGGGGGGACAGGGGGCAACGAGCAGTACTTC. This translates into CASSLRDGGTGGNEQYF. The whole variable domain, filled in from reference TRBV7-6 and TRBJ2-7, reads GAGVSQSPRYKVTKRGQDVALRCDPISGHVSLYWYRQALGQGPEFLTYFNYEAQQDKSGLPNDRFSAERPEGSISTLTIQRTEQRDSAMYRCASSLRDGGTGGNEQYFGPGTRLTVT.

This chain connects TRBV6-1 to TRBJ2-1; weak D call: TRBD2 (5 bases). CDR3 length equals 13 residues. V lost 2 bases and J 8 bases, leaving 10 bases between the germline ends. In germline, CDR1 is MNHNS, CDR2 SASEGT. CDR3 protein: CASSEFTGDEQFF. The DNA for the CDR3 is TGTGCCAGCAGTGAATTCACCGGGGATGAGCAGTTCTTC.